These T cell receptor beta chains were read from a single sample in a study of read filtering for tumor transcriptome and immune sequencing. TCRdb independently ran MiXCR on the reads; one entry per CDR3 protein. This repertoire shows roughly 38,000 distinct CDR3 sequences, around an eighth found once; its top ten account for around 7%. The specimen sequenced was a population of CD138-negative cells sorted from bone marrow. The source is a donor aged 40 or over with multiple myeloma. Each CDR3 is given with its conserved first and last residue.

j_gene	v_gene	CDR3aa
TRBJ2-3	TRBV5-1	CASSLAGQSTDTQYF
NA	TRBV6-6	CASRRTVYEQFF
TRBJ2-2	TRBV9	CASSVDRGQGGTGELFF
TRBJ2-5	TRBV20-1	CSACDRGRETQYF
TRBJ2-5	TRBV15	CATSRDRNWDSNQETQYF
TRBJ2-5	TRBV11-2	CASSNADGTSGGHLLGTQYF
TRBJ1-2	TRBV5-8	CASSSRQGISSGYTF
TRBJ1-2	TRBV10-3	CAISLDSYGYTF
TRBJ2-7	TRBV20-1	CSARETATDYHYEQYF
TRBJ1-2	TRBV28	CAGSPWGRANYGYTF